The entry below gives a single T cell receptor beta chain sequence along with its context. What it binds is unknown. The sample comes from a study of T cells in Graves' hyperthyroidism and ophthalmopathy. About the study: At the time of initial diagnosis and before any treatment, peripheral blood was collected. Study-wide results and limits: Ophthalmopathy and stable hyperthyroidism were separated by a 13 V-J model. A median 6.5 months before onset, the model predicted ophthalmopathy.

The CDR3 totals 15 residues. V lost 0 bases and J lost 4, with 13 bases in between. Germline V gene lookup returns CDR1 SGHNT and CDR2 YYREEE (reference sequence). Clinical symptoms, serum thyroxine and TRAb, thyroid ultrasound and orbital computed tomography together formed the diagnostic basis. What was amplified from RNA transcripts were TCR beta CDR3 regions. A first-round RT-PCR of the TCR CDR3 used the HTBI primer set. TCRdb analysed the multiplex PCR reads with MiXCR anew, one entry per CDR3 protein. The sample includes about 840,000 distinct CDR3 sequences, 38% of them seen just once. The chain uses TRBV5-4 and TRBJ1-2; no clear D gene. This receptor was taken from a man aged 18-30 years with Graves' hyperthyroidism. The material sequenced was blood. The CDR3 protein is CASSLAQSHFYGYTF. In DNA form, the CDR3 reads TGTGCCAGCAGCTTGGCTCAGAGCCATTTCTATGGCTACACCTTC. The complete variable domain, with remaining parts taken from reference TRBV5-4 and TRBJ1-2, reads ETGVTQSPTHLIKTRGQQVTLRCSSQSGHNTVSWYQQALGQGPQFIFQYYREEENGRGNFPPRFSGLQFPNYSSELNVNALELDDSALYLCASSLAQSHFYGYTFGSGTRLTVV.